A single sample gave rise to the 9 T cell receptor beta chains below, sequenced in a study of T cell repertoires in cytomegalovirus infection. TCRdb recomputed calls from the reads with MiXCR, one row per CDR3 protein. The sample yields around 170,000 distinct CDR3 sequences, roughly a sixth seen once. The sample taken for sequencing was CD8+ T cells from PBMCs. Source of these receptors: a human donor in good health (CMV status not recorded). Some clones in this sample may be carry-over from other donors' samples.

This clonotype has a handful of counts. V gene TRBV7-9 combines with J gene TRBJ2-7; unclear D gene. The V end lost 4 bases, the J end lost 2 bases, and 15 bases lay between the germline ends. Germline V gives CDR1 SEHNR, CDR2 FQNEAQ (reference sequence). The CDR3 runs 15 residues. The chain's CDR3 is CASSSKNRSPYEQYF. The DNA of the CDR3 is TGTGCCAGCAGCTCTAAAAATCGATCCCCCTACGAGCAGTACTTC.

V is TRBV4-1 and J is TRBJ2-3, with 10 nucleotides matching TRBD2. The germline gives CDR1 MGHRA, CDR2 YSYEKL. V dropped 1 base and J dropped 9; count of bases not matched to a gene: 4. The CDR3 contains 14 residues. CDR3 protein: CASSQGGTSATQYF. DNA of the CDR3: TGCGCCAGCAGCCAAGGAGGGACTAGCGCGACGCAGTATTTT.

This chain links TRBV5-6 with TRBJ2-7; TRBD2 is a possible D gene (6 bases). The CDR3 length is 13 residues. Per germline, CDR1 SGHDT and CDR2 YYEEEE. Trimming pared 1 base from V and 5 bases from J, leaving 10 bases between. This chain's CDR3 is CASSLRGFHEQYF. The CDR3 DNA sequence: TGTGCCAGCAGCTTGCGGGGGTTTCACGAGCAGTACTTC.

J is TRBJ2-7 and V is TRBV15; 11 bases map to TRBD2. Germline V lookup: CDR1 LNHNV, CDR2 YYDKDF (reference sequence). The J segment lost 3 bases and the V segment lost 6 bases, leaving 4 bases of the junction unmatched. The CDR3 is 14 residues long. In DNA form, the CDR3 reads TGTGCCACCAGAGGTCTAGCGGGGGGCTACGAGCAGTACTTC. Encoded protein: CATRGLAGGYEQYF.

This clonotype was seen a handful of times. The CDR3 DNA reads TGCAGTGCTAGAGTTCTAGCGGGGGGCAATGAGCAGTTCTTC. It codes for CSARVLAGGNEQFF. The rearrangement links TRBV20-1 to TRBJ2-1, with TRBD2 identical over 11 bases. CDR1 and CDR2 (germline): DFQATT, SNEGSKA (reference sequence). The V and J ends lost 1 base and 6 bases, in that order; junction bases with no gene match: 2. This CDR3 spans 14 amino acids.

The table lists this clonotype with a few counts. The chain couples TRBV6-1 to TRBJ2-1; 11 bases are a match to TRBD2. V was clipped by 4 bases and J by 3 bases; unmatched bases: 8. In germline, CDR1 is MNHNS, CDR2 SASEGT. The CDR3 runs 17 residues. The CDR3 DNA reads TGTGCCAGCAGTGCCCAGACTAGCGGGGACCTCTACAATGAGCAGTTCTTC. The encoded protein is CASSAQTSGDLYNEQFF.

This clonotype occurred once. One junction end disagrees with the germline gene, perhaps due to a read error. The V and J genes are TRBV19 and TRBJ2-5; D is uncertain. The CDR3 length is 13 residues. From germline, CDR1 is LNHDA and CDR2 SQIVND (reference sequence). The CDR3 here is CASRMYLQETQYF. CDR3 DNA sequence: TGTGCCAGTCGTATGTACCTCCAAGAGACCCAGTACTTC.

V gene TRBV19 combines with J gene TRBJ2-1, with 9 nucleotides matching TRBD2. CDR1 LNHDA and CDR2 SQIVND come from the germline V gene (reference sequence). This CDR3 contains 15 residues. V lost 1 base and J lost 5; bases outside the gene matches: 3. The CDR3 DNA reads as TGTGCCAGTAGTATAGTGGGACTAGCCAACAATGAGCAGTTCTTC. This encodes CASSIVGLANNEQFF.

CDR3 protein: CASSSSGGSASNEQFF. The CDR3 DNA is TGTGCCAGCAGCTCCTCCGGGGGTTCGGCCTCCAATGAGCAGTTCTTC. This chain uses TRBV7-8 with TRBJ2-1, with a tentative D call TRBD2 (6 bases). CDR1 SGHVS and CDR2 FQNEAQ come from the germline V gene. This CDR3 spans 16 amino acids. Trimming shortened V by 4 bases and J by 6 bases, and 19 bases separated the two germline ends.